This T cell receptor (beta chain) emerged from a study of blood T cell repertoires in COVID-19. In the study overall: There were acute and convalescent COVID-19 samples, and they came from the United States, Italy and Spain. Nucleic acid was either cDNA or gDNA, and it came from T cells, B-cell-depleted T cells, or PBMCs.

The CDR3 consists of 13 residues. The germline V gene has CDR1 PRHDT and CDR2 FYEKMQ (reference sequence). With V trimmed by 5 bases and J by 7 bases, 7 bases remained unmatched. Authors' methods: Amplified reference gene primers provided the basis for estimating nucleated cell counts. Some clones are missing from TCRdb's copy, which holds only in-frame ones; the method was immunoSEQ multiplex PCR. V, J and clone size derive from that table, while D and trimming were established from the DNA sequence. The profile shows 90,000 to 140,000 clones, roughly 76% of them singletons. The TCR comes from a woman aged 70-85 years with acute or convalescent COVID-19. The chain combines TRBV13 with TRBJ2-7, with 8 bases aligning to TRBD1. The sequenced material came from peripheral blood. CDR3 region: CASSPRRGREQYF. CDR3 DNA: TGTGCCAGCAGCCCACGCAGGGGGCGGGAGCAGTACTTC.